One and the same sample provided the 10 T cell receptor beta chains below, sequenced in a study of T cells in Graves' hyperthyroidism and ophthalmopathy. Amplified TCR beta CDR3 regions came from RNA transcripts. HTBI primers were the set used in a first-round RT-PCR of the TCR CDR3. TCRdb analysed the multiplex PCR reads with MiXCR anew, one entry per CDR3 protein. The table has roughly 700,000 distinct CDR3 sequences, roughly a third seen once; the top ten hold about a third. The sequenced sample was blood. The origin of the receptors is a woman aged 35 to 49 with Graves' hyperthyroidism.

The table lists this clonotype with many counts. The V and J genes are TRBV4-1 and TRBJ2-7; tentative D call: TRBD2 (5 bases). V lost 3 bases, J lost 2 bases, and 23 bases lay in between. CDR3 length: 18 amino acids. The germline CDR1 and CDR2 sequences are MGHRA and YSYEKL. The DNA of the CDR3 is TGCGCCAGCAGCCAGAGGGCGAACCCCTCCCACAGCACCTACGAGCAGTACTTC. Its translation is CASSQRANPSHSTYEQYF.

This clonotype has ten or more counts. The chain uses TRBV11-2 and TRBJ2-5; D is unresolved. CDR1 is SGHAT and CDR2 is FQNNGV in the germline V gene. Between the trimmed V and J ends, which lost 2 bases and 7 bases, there was a span of 11 bases. The CDR3 is 13 residues long. DNA for the CDR3: TGTGCCAGCAGCTTACCGGCGATCGTGACCCAGTACTTC. Translation gives CASSLPAIVTQYF.

This clonotype was counted at least ten times. V is TRBV6-5 and J is TRBJ2-7, with 7 bases lining up with TRBD1. The CDR3 consists of 15 residues. CDR1 is MNHEY and CDR2 is SVGAGI in the germline V gene. V dropped 6 bases and J dropped 2; count of bases not matched to a gene: 10. CDR3 nucleotides: TGTGCCAGCAGACGCGAGTTCGACAGGGCCTACGAGCAGTACTTC. Its translation is CASRREFDRAYEQYF.

This clonotype showed up just a few times. This rearrangement joins TRBV19 to TRBJ1-6; TRBD1 aligns across 7 bases. Per the germline V gene, CDR1 is LNHDA and CDR2 is SQIVND (reference sequence). The CDR3 is 13 amino acids. V lost 8 bases to trimming and J lost 6 bases; unmatched junction nucleotides: 4. CDR3 sequence (DNA): TGTGCCAGTCGGCGACAGGGTAATTCACCCCTCCACTTT. As protein: CASRRQGNSPLHF.

This clonotype was seen more than once but under ten times. This chain uses TRBV10-3 with TRBJ2-3; 7 bases align to TRBD2. Trimming took 4 bases from V and 2 from J; bases not matched to a gene: 6. The CDR3 contains 15 residues. CDR1 ENHRY and CDR2 SYGVKD come from the germline V gene. CDR3 bases: TGTGCCATCAGTGGGGCCGGGGGGATCACAGATACGCAGTATTTT. The encoded protein is CAISGAGGITDTQYF.

Note on this clonotype: A much larger clone is a single base away; this may be a read error. The chain is built from TRBV6-5 and TRBJ1-2, with TRBD1 as a possible D gene (5 bases). Trimming shortened V by 5 bases and J by 7 bases, and 17 bases separated the two germline ends. This CDR3 spans 14 amino acids. Germline CDR1 is MNHEY and CDR2 is SVGAGI. DNA of the CDR3: TGTGCCAGCAGTATTCCCAGGGTTTCGCCTGGCTACACCTTC. Its protein product is CASSIPRVSPGYTF.

This clonotype was recorded at least ten times. The rearrangement links TRBV7-2 to TRBJ1-1; D might be TRBD1 (6 bases). V was clipped by 6 bases and J by 4 bases, with 12 bases between them. The CDR3 extends over 13 amino acids. CDR1 is SGHTA, CDR2 FQGNSA, per germline. Here the CDR3 DNA reads TGTGCCAGCAGTCTAGGACAGTCCACTGAAGCTTTCTTT. Its translation is CASSLGQSTEAFF.

This clonotype was recorded at least ten times. The V and J genes are TRBV7-2 and TRBJ2-7; D is possibly TRBD1 (5 bases). Germline loops: CDR1 SGHTA, CDR2 FQGNSA. The CDR3 is 14 residues long. V was trimmed by 6 bases and J by 0 bases, leaving 12 bases between them. This CDR3 reads CASRGRGSSYEQYF. The CDR3 region has the DNA TGTGCCAGCAGGGGGCGTGGCAGCTCCTACGAGCAGTACTTC.

The chain is built from TRBV6-2 or TRBV6-3 and TRBJ1-1; D is ambiguous. The length of the CDR3 is 13 residues. Trimming stripped 8 bases from V and 5 bases from J, with 15 bases between. Germline V gives CDR1 MNHEY, CDR2 SVGEGT. CDR3 loop: CASPQPTMTEAFF. In nucleotides, the CDR3 is TGTGCCAGCCCCCAGCCCACAATGACTGAAGCTTTCTTT.

The chain has TRBV27 and TRBJ1-1; 7 nucleotides match TRBD1. The germline gives CDR1 MNHEY, CDR2 SMNVEV (reference sequence). V was clipped by 6 bases and J by 0 bases; unmatched bases: 10. This CDR3 is 16 amino acids long. The CDR3: CASRAPGTVMNTEAFF. DNA for the CDR3: TGTGCCAGCAGGGCGCCCGGGACAGTTATGAACACTGAAGCTTTCTTT.